This T cell receptor beta chain was captured in a study of human T cells and chemical hapten exposure. Study as a whole: From small differences in pooled library volume came most of the variation in per-sample TCR yields. Study outcomes and limitations: Those TCRs sitting above 1 in 1000 frequency stayed the same with DPC sensitization.

Described time point: healthy volunteer bleed at 2 weeks. It was unfractionated whole blood from which total RNA was extracted. Unique molecular identifiers were linked by the library to individual cDNA molecules. MiXCR was run by TCRdb on the RACE reads, yielding one entry per CDR3 protein. The table has tens of thousands of distinct CDR3 sequences, about 3.9% seen once. This clonotype was detected a few times. The antigen remains unidentified. This CDR3 comprises 17 residues. Germline V gene data show CDR1 as DFQATT and CDR2 as SNEGSKA (reference sequence). The germline V and J ends were trimmed by 4 bases and 2 bases, with 23 bases remaining between them.

Material: whole blood. The rearrangement joins TRBV20-1 to TRBJ1-2; unclear D gene. The receptor was isolated from a female donor in good health. Some clones in this sample may be carry-over from other donors' samples. CDR3 residues: CSATSSSPWGINYGYTF. Written as DNA, the CDR3 is TGCAGTGCTACCAGCTCATCCCCGTGGGGAATAAACTATGGCTACACCTTC.